This is a list of T cell receptor beta chains from one sample in a study of T-cell memory formation after mild COVID-19. Using its own MiXCR run on the 5' RACE reads, TCRdb lists one record per CDR3 protein. The table has 400,000 or so distinct CDR3 sequences, 20% to 25% seen once. Input material: PBMCs or a T cell subset sorted from them (not recorded which). The receptors derive from an adult woman who had mild COVID-19 (a few samples of this study predate the infection). Cell type and time point are not known. CDR3s include the opening cysteine and the closing phenylalanine or tryptophan. D genes are given only for firm matches. Size is stated for part of the rows, as once, few or many counts, or as a class when the clone is expanded.

size: NA
length: 15
V: TRBV20-1
J: TRBJ2-4
D: NA
DNA: TGCAGTGCTGGCGGCGCTTCACTAGCCAAAAACATTCAGTACTTC
CDR3: CSAGGASLAKNIQYF

size: few
length: 16
V: TRBV11-1
J: TRBJ2-2
D: TRBD2
DNA: TGTGCCAGCAGCGTGGGACTAGCGGGAGATTACGGGGAGCTGTTTTTT
CDR3: CASSVGLAGDYGELFF

size: few
length: 14
V: TRBV2
J: TRBJ2-7
D: NA
DNA: TGTGCCAGCAGTTTCTCCAAAGACAGCTACGAGCAGTACTTC
CDR3: CASSFSKDSYEQYF

size: NA
length: 13
V: TRBV20-1
J: TRBJ1-5
D: NA
DNA: TGCAGTGCTCTGGTCGGGGGGAACCAGCCCCAGCATTTT
CDR3: CSALVGGNQPQHF

size: few
length: 14
V: TRBV7-9
J: TRBJ2-7
D: TRBD1
DNA: TGTGCCAGCAGCTCCGACAGGGGTATTTACGAGCAGTACTTC
CDR3: CASSSDRGIYEQYF

size: NA
length: 13
V: TRBV2
J: TRBJ2-7
D: NA
DNA: TGTGCCAGCATTAAAGGTGGGGGCTACGAGCAGTACTTC
CDR3: CASIKGGGYEQYF

size: NA
length: 13
V: TRBV2
J: TRBJ1-1
D: NA
DNA: TGTGCCAGCAGTGAAAATATGAACACTGAAGCTTTCTTT
CDR3: CASSENMNTEAFF

size: many
length: 15
V: TRBV2
J: TRBJ2-5
D: NA
DNA: TGTGCCAGCAGTGTGCTGGAAGGGAGCCAAGAGACCCAGTACTTC
CDR3: CASSVLEGSQETQYF

size: few
length: 16
V: TRBV12-3/TRBV12-4
J: TRBJ2-6
D: NA
DNA: TGTGCCAGCAGTCTAGGCTTAAATGTAGGGGCCAACGTCCTGACTTTC
CDR3: CASSLGLNVGANVLTF

size: NA
length: 13
V: TRBV5-1
J: TRBJ1-2
D: NA
DNA: TGCGCCAGCAGCTTGGAACAGGGCTATGGCTACACCTTC
CDR3: CASSLEQGYGYTF

size: NA
length: 13
V: TRBV7-9
J: TRBJ2-7
D: NA
DNA: TGTGCCAGCAGCTTATCGGGGGCAACCGAGCAGTACTTC
CDR3: CASSLSGATEQYF

size: NA
length: 15
V: TRBV5-1
J: TRBJ1-6
D: TRBD1
DNA: TGCGCCAGCAGGACAGGGAGCTCCTATAATTCACCCCTCCACTTT
CDR3: CASRTGSSYNSPLHF

size: many
length: 13
V: TRBV10-3
J: TRBJ1-5
D: NA
DNA: TGTGCCATCAGAATAGGGGCGGATCAGCCCCAGCATTTT
CDR3: CAIRIGADQPQHF

size: NA
length: 16
V: TRBV7-9
J: TRBJ2-2
D: NA
DNA: TGTGCCAGCAGGATGGGCCCAGGGGTAGGATCCGGGGAGCTGTTTTTT
CDR3: CASRMGPGVGSGELFF

size: few
length: 13
V: TRBV28
J: TRBJ1-2
D: TRBD1
DNA: TGTGCCAGCAGGGGGACAGGGGAAAATGGCTACACCTTC
CDR3: CASRGTGENGYTF

size: few
length: 15
V: TRBV18
J: TRBJ2-3
D: NA
DNA: TGTGCCAGCTCACCACAGAAGGTGGGCACAGATACGCAGTATTTT
CDR3: CASSPQKVGTDTQYF

size: few
length: 16
V: TRBV24-1
J: TRBJ2-1
D: TRBD2
DNA: TGTGCCACCAGTGACGTTCTAGCGGGGAAGAACAATGAGCAGTTCTTC
CDR3: CATSDVLAGKNNEQFF

size: many
length: 14
V: TRBV29-1
J: TRBJ2-1
D: NA
DNA: TGCAGCGTACGGACAACACTTGGCTACAATGAGCAGTTCTTC
CDR3: CSVRTTLGYNEQFF

size: few
length: 14
V: TRBV20-1
J: TRBJ2-2
D: NA
DNA: TGCAGTGCTAGAACCTGGGACCCCACCGGGGAGCTGTTTTTT
CDR3: CSARTWDPTGELFF

size: once
length: 14
V: TRBV6-1
J: TRBJ1-5
D: NA
DNA: TGTGCCAGCAGTGGGCAGACTGGGGCTTCGCCCCAGCATTTT
CDR3: CASSGQTGASPQHF

size: few
length: 16
V: TRBV7-9
J: TRBJ2-1
D: NA
DNA: TGTGCCAGCAGCTCCCGACGAGGGGACCTTAACAATGAGCAGTTCTTC
CDR3: CASSSRRGDLNNEQFF

size: NA
length: 13
V: TRBV19
J: TRBJ2-3
D: NA
DNA: TGTGCCAGTAGTATTCTCGGGCAAGATACGCAGTATTTT
CDR3: CASSILGQDTQYF

size: NA
length: 16
V: TRBV6-5
J: TRBJ2-6
D: NA
DNA: TGTGCCAGCAGTTACCGAAGAGTCTCTGGGGCCAACGTCCTGACTTTC
CDR3: CASSYRRVSGANVLTF

size: NA
length: 11
V: TRBV20-1
J: TRBJ2-1
D: NA
DNA: TGCAGTGCTAGCCGCAGCGATGAGCAGTTCTTC
CDR3: CSASRSDEQFF

size: few
length: 14
V: TRBV6-2/TRBV6-3
J: TRBJ2-7
D: TRBD1
DNA: TGTGCCAGCAGCTCCCGGGACAGGGGGGACGAGCAGTACTTC
CDR3: CASSSRDRGDEQYF

size: few
length: 14
V: TRBV6-4
J: TRBJ2-1
D: TRBD1
DNA: TGTGCCAGCACGGGACAGAGCTCCTACAATGAGCAGTTCTTC
CDR3: CASTGQSSYNEQFF

size: NA
length: 13
V: TRBV12-3/TRBV12-4
J: TRBJ1-1
D: TRBD1
DNA: TGTGCCAGCACCCAGACAGGGCGGGACGGAGCTTTCTTT
CDR3: CASTQTGRDGAFF

size: NA
length: 14
V: TRBV20-1
J: TRBJ2-7
D: NA
DNA: TGCAGTGCTAGAGTGGGACGGCAGATCCACGAGCAGTACTTC
CDR3: CSARVGRQIHEQYF

size: few
length: 14
V: TRBV7-3
J: TRBJ2-7
D: NA
DNA: TGTGCCAGCAGCCCCGGTTCCCCCCCCTACGAGCAGTACTTC
CDR3: CASSPGSPPYEQYF

size: NA
length: 14
V: TRBV9
J: TRBJ2-7
D: NA
DNA: TGTGCCAGCAGCGTAGGAGGAGTCCCCTACGAGCAGTACTTC
CDR3: CASSVGGVPYEQYF

size: NA
length: 16
V: TRBV7-9
J: TRBJ1-4
D: NA
DNA: TGTGCCAGCAGCTTTTATCTCGGAGGGCTTAATGAAAAACTGTTTTTT
CDR3: CASSFYLGGLNEKLFF

size: few
length: 15
V: TRBV7-9
J: TRBJ2-3
D: TRBD1
DNA: TGTGCCAGCAGCGCCGGACAGGGACCCACAGATACGCAGTATTTT
CDR3: CASSAGQGPTDTQYF

size: few
length: 13
V: TRBV5-1
J: TRBJ2-7
D: TRBD1
DNA: TGCGCCAGCAGCGCCGAAGGGACACAGGGGGAGTACTTC
CDR3: CASSAEGTQGEYF

size: once
length: 17
V: TRBV4-2
J: TRBJ2-1
D: TRBD2
DNA: TGTGCCAGCAGCCAAGATGGGACTAGCGGGTTCTACAATGAGCAGTTCTTC
CDR3: CASSQDGTSGFYNEQFF

size: NA
length: 14
V: TRBV12-3/TRBV12-4
J: TRBJ2-1
D: TRBD2
DNA: TGTGCCAGCAGGGGACTAGCGGGCTACAATGAGCAGTTCTTC
CDR3: CASRGLAGYNEQFF

size: NA
length: 12
V: TRBV2
J: TRBJ2-3
D: NA
DNA: TGTGCCAGCAGTGGCCCCAGGAATACGCAGTATTTT
CDR3: CASSGPRNTQYF

size: few
length: 14
V: TRBV20-1
J: TRBJ2-1
D: TRBD2
DNA: TGCAGTGCCAGAGCCCCTAGCGGGAGTCTTGAGCAGTTCTTC
CDR3: CSARAPSGSLEQFF

size: NA
length: 16
V: TRBV12-3/TRBV12-4
J: TRBJ2-3
D: TRBD2
DNA: TGTGCCAGCAGTTTCTACGCGGGAGGGGGCACAGATACGCAGTATTTT
CDR3: CASSFYAGGGTDTQYF

size: many
length: 14
V: TRBV20-1
J: TRBJ1-5
D: TRBD1
DNA: TGCAGTGCTGAAGGGGGCGCGGGGCGTCAGCCCCAGCATTTT
CDR3: CSAEGGAGRQPQHF

size: NA
length: 16
V: TRBV27
J: TRBJ1-3
D: NA
DNA: TGTGCCAGCAGCTCCCTCAGGGTGAAGCAGGGAAACACCATATATTTT
CDR3: CASSSLRVKQGNTIYF

size: few
length: 15
V: TRBV12-3/TRBV12-4
J: TRBJ1-5
D: TRBD1
DNA: TGTGCCAGCACCAAAGGACAGGGGAGATATCAGCCCCAGCATTTT
CDR3: CASTKGQGRYQPQHF

size: NA
length: 12
V: TRBV12-3/TRBV12-4
J: TRBJ2-1
D: NA
DNA: TGTGCCAGCAGCGAGACGTGGGATGAGCAGTTCTTC
CDR3: CASSETWDEQFF

size: NA
length: 15
V: TRBV7-8
J: TRBJ2-3
D: TRBD1
DNA: TGTGCCAGCAGCTTAAAGTGGGACAGGACAGATACGCAGTATTTT
CDR3: CASSLKWDRTDTQYF

size: NA
length: 15
V: TRBV7-6
J: TRBJ2-5
D: TRBD2
DNA: TGTGCCAGCAGCTTGCCGGGAGGGCCAGAGGAGACCCAGTACTTC
CDR3: CASSLPGGPEETQYF

size: NA
length: 18
V: TRBV15
J: TRBJ2-5
D: NA
DNA: TGTGCCACCAGCAGAGAGGATAGGGGGGGCCCGGTACGGGAGACCCAGTACTTC
CDR3: CATSREDRGGPVRETQYF

size: few
length: 14
V: TRBV5-1
J: TRBJ2-7
D: TRBD1
DNA: TGCGCCAGCAGCTGGGGACAGGGGTCCAACGAGCAGTACTTC
CDR3: CASSWGQGSNEQYF

size: NA
length: 17
V: TRBV3-1
J: TRBJ1-1
D: TRBD1
DNA: TGTGCCAGCAGCCAAGTCCTCTCCGGGACAGGGGGTCCTGAAGCTTTCTTT
CDR3: CASSQVLSGTGGPEAFF

size: few
length: 12
V: TRBV5-1
J: TRBJ2-1
D: NA
DNA: TGCGCCAGTTCCGAGGTCTACAATGAGCAGTTCTTC
CDR3: CASSEVYNEQFF

size: few
length: 17
V: TRBV5-1
J: TRBJ1-1
D: NA
DNA: TGCGCCAGCAGCTTGGCCAAGGGGTTCTACATGAACACTGAAGCTTTCTTT
CDR3: CASSLAKGFYMNTEAFF

size: few
length: 13
V: TRBV15
J: TRBJ1-6
D: NA
DNA: TGTGCCACCAGCAGAGATCTATCATCACCCCTCCACTTT
CDR3: CATSRDLSSPLHF

size: NA
length: 17
V: TRBV13
J: TRBJ1-4
D: TRBD1
DNA: TGTGCCAGCAGCAACCGGGACAGGGTCGACGTTAATGAAAAACTGTTTTTT
CDR3: CASSNRDRVDVNEKLFF

size: many
length: 14
V: TRBV5-1
J: TRBJ2-1
D: NA
DNA: TGCGCCAGCAGCCCTTACCGCCGAAGCGATGAGCAGTTCTTC
CDR3: CASSPYRRSDEQFF

size: NA
length: 14
V: TRBV18
J: TRBJ1-2
D: NA
DNA: TGTGCCAGCTCACCTGACAGGACCGCTTATGGCTACACCTTC
CDR3: CASSPDRTAYGYTF

size: few
length: 19
V: TRBV20-1
J: TRBJ2-3
D: TRBD2
DNA: TGCAGTGCTAGAGATGGACTAGCGGGAGCTCGTAGATACACAGATACGCAGTATTTT
CDR3: CSARDGLAGARRYTDTQYF

size: NA
length: 16
V: TRBV15
J: TRBJ1-2
D: NA
DNA: TGTGCCACCAGCAGAGATCTGGCAGGTTCTAACTATGGCTACACCTTC
CDR3: CATSRDLAGSNYGYTF